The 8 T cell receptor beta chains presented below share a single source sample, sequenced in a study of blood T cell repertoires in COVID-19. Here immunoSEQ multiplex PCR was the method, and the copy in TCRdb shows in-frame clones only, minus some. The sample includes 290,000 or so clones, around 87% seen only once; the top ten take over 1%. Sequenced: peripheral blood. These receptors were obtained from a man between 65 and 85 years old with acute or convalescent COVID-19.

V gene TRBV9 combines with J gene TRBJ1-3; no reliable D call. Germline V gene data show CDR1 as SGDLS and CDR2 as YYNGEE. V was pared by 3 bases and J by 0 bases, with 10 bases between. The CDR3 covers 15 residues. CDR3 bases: TGTGCCAGCAGCGCAACCCTGAGCTCTGGAAACACCATATATTTT. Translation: CASSATLSSGNTIYF.

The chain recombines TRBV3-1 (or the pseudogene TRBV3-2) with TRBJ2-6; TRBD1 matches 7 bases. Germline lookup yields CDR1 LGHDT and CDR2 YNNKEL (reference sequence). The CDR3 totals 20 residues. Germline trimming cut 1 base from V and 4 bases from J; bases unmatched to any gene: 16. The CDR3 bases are TGTGCCAGCAGCCAAGGAATACACCGGACAGGATCATCCGGGGCCAACGTCCTGACTTTC. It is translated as CASSQGIHRTGSSGANVLTF.

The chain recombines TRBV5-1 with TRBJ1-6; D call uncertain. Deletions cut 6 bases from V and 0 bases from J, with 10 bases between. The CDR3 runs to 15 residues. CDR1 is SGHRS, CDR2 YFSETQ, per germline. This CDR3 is CASTEASSYNSPLHF. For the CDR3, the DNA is TGCGCCAGCACCGAGGCCAGCTCCTATAATTCACCCCTCCACTTT.

The CDR3 nucleotides read TGTGCCACCAGTGAGGGAGGCTCCTACGAGCAGTACTTC. The encoded protein is CATSEGGSYEQYF. The chain recombines TRBV24-1 with TRBJ2-7, with D possibly being TRBD2 (6 bases). The V end lost 4 bases, the J end lost 0 bases, and 6 bases lay between the germline ends. The CDR3 runs to 13 residues. Germline CDR1 KGHDR, CDR2 SFDVKD.

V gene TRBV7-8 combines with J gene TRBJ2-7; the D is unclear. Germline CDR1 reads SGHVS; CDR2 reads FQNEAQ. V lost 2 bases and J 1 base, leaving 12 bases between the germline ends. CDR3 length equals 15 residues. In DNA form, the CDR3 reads TGTGCCAGCAGCTTATTTGTGGCCAAGTCCTACGAGCAGTACTTC. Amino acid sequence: CASSLFVAKSYEQYF.

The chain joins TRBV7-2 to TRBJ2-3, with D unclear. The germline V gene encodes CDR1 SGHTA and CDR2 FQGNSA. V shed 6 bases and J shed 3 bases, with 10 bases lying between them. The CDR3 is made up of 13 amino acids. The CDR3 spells CASSGGLTDTQYF. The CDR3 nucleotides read TGTGCCAGCAGTGGCGGTCTTACAGATACGCAGTATTTT.

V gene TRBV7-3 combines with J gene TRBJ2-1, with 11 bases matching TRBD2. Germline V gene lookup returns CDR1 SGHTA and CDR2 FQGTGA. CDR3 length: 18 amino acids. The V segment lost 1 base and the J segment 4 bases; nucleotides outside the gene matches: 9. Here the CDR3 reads CASSLIPTSGGLYNEQFF. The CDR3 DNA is TGTGCCAGCAGCTTAATCCCTACTAGCGGGGGATTATACAATGAGCAGTTCTTC.

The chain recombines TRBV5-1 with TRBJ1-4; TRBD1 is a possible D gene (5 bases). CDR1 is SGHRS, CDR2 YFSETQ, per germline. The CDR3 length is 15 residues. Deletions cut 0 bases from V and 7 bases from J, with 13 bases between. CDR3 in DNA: TGCGCCAGCAGCTTGGCTGCCGGGAGGGGTGAAAAACTGTTTTTT. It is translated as CASSLAAGRGEKLFF.